The T cell receptor (beta chain) under discussion was sequenced for a study of blood T cell repertoires in COVID-19. Overall study: Donors in the United States, Italy and Spain gave samples during acute or convalescent COVID-19. T cells, B-cell-depleted T cells, or PBMCs supplied cDNA or gDNA.

V lost 0 bases and J 0 bases, leaving 7 bases between the germline ends. From germline, CDR1 is SGDLS and CDR2 YYNGEE. The CDR3 contains 14 residues. In regard to this clone: Additional DNA sequences in this sample encode the identical CDR3.

How the authors handled the data: Reference gene primer amplification gave nucleated cell count estimates. Sequenced by immunoSEQ multiplex PCR; TCRdb stores in-frame clones only, minus some. D and trimming were read from the DNA, whereas the V and J calls and clone size are those reported in that table. The repertoire holds fewer than 300,000 clones, with about 87% as singletons. This TCR came from a human donor in a cohort sampled during active COVID-19. The rearrangement joins TRBV9 to TRBJ2-7, with D possibly matching TRBD1 (5 bases). Sequencing was performed on peripheral blood. This CDR3 reads CASSVAGFSYEQYF. Written as DNA, the CDR3 is TGTGCCAGCAGCGTAGCAGGGTTCTCCTACGAGCAGTACTTC.